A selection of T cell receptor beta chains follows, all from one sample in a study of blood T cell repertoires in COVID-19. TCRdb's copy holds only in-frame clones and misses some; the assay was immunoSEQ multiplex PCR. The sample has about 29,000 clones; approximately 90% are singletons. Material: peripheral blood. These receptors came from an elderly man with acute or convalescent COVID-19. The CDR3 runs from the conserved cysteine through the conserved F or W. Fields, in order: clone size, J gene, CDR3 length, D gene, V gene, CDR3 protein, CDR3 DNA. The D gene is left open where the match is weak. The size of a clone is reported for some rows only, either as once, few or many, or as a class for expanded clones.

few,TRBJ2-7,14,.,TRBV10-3,CAISVDAGIHEQYF,TGTGCCATCAGTGTTGATGCAGGGATCCACGAGCAGTACTTC
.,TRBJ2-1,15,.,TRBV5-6,CASSFRGYSYNEQFF,TGTGCCAGCAGCTTCCGGGGGTACTCCTACAATGAGCAGTTCTTC
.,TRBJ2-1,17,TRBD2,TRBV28,CASSSHLAGVRYNEQFF,TGTGCCAGCAGTTCCCATCTAGCGGGGGTCCGCTACAATGAGCAGTTCTTC
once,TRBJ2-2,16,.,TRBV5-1,CASSLEGVPNTGELFF,TGCGCCAGCAGCTTGGAGGGGGTCCCGAACACCGGGGAGCTGTTTTTT
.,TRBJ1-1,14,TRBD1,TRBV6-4,CASSVTGVDTEAFF,TGTGCCAGCAGTGTTACAGGGGTGGACACTGAAGCTTTCTTT
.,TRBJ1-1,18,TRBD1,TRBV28,CASSFIHGQGKANTEAFF,TGTGCCAGCAGTTTCATCCACGGACAGGGGAAGGCCAACACTGAAGCTTTCTTT
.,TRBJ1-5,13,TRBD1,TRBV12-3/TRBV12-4,CASSFRGYQPQHF,TGTGCCAGCAGTTTCAGGGGGTATCAGCCCCAGCATTTT
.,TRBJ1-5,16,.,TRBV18,CASSVTGPYSNQPQHF,TGTGCCAGCTCAGTAACAGGACCCTATAGCAATCAGCCCCAGCATTTT
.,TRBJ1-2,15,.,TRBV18,CASSPPGLTNYGYTF,TGTGCCAGCTCACCCCCAGGGCTCACAAACTATGGCTACACCTTC
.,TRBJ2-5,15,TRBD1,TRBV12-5,CASARGTGGLETQYF,TGTGCTAGTGCCCGGGGAACAGGGGGCTTGGAGACCCAGTACTTC
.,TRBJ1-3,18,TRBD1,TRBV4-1,CASSQEASGGFSGNTIYF,TGCGCCAGCAGCCAAGAGGCCTCAGGGGGTTTCTCTGGAAACACCATATATTTT
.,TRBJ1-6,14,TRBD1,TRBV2,CASKKGQGNSPLHF,TGTGCCAGCAAAAAGGGACAGGGTAATTCACCCCTCCACTTT
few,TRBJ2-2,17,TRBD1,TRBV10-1,CASSDRTGGFWTGELFF,TGCGCCAGCAGTGATCGGACAGGGGGCTTCTGGACCGGGGAGCTGTTTTTT
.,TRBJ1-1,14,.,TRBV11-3,CASSFGGKNTEAFF,TGTGCCAGCAGCTTTGGGGGCAAGAACACTGAAGCTTTCTTT
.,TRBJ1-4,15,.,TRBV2,CASTDPGSTNEKLFF,TGTGCCAGCACTGACCCGGGATCAACTAATGAAAAACTGTTTTTT
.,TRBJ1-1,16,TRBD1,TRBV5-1,CASSDQDRVGGTEAFF,TGCGCCAGCAGCGATCAGGACAGGGTAGGGGGCACTGAAGCTTTCTTT
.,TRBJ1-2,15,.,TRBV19,CASSFGGRILYGYTF,TGTGCCAGTAGTTTTGGGGGGAGGATCCTTTATGGCTACACCTTC
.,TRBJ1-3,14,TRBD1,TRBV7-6,CASSPRGPGNTIYF,TGTGCCAGCAGCCCCAGGGGGCCTGGAAACACCATATATTTT
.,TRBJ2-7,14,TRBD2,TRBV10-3,CAAGRVAGSYEQYF,TGTGCCGCTGGTAGGGTAGCGGGTTCCTACGAGCAGTACTTC
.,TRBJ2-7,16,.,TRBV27,CASSLLITGQFHEQYF,TGTGCCAGCAGCTTACTTATCACCGGACAATTCCACGAGCAGTACTTC
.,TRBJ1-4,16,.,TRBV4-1,CASSQDLQVSNEKLFF,TGCGCCAGCAGCCAAGATCTTCAGGTCTCTAATGAAAAACTGTTTTTT
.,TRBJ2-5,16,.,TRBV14,CASSQDGLSNQETQYF,TGTGCCAGCAGCCAAGATGGCCTGTCCAACCAAGAGACCCAGTACTTC
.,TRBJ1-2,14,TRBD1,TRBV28,CASITGQGPYGYTF,TGTGCCAGCATCACAGGACAGGGCCCCTATGGCTACACCTTC
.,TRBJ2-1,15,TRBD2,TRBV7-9,CASSLGLAKANEQFF,TGTGCCAGCAGCTTAGGACTAGCGAAAGCCAATGAGCAGTTCTTC
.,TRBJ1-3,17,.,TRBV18,CASSPLSTGGAGNTIYF,TGTGCCAGCTCACCACTCTCCACCGGGGGTGCTGGAAACACCATATATTTT
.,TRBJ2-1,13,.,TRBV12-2,CASRLQQGSEQFF,TGTGCAAGTCGCTTACAACAGGGGAGTGAGCAGTTCTTC
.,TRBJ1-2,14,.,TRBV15,CATSRAGFNYGYTF,TGTGCCACCAGCAGAGCCGGGTTTAACTATGGCTACACCTTC
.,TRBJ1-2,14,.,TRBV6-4,CASSDGTSMGGYTF,TGTGCCAGCAGTGACGGGACTTCAATGGGTGGCTACACCTTC
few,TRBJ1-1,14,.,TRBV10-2,CASRQGWDRTEAFF,TGCGCCAGCAGGCAGGGCTGGGATCGCACTGAAGCTTTCTTT